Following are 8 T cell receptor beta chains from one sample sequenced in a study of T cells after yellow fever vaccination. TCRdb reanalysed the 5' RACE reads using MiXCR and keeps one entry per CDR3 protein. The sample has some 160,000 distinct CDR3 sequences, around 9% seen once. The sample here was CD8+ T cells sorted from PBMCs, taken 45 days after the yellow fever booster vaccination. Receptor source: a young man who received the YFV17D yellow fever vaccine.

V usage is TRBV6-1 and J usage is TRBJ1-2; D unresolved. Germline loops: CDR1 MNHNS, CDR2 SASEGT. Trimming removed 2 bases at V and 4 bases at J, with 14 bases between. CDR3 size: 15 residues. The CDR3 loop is CASSEQTLAAYGYTF. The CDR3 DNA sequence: TGTGCCAGCAGTGAACAAACGCTGGCAGCCTATGGCTACACCTTC.

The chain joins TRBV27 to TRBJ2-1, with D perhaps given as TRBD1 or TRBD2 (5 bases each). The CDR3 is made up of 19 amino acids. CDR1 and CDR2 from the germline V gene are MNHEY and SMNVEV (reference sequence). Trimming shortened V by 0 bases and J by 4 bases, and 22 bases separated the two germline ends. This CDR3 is CASSLSGWGTSLSYNEQFF. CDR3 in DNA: TGTGCCAGCAGTTTATCGGGTTGGGGGACCAGCCTTTCGTACAATGAGCAGTTCTTC.

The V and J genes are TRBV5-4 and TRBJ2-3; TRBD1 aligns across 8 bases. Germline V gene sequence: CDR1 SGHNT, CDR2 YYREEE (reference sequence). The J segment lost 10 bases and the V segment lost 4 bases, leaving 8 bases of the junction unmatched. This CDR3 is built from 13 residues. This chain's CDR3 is CASSRAGGRPQYF. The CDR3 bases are TGTGCCAGCAGCCGGGCAGGGGGCCGGCCGCAGTATTTT.

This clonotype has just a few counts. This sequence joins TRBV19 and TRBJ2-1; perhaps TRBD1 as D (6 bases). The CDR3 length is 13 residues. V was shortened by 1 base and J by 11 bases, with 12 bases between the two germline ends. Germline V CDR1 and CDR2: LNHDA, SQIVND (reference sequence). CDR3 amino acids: CASSIVGAEKQFF. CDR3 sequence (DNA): TGTGCCAGTAGTATAGTGGGGGCGGAAAAGCAGTTCTTC.

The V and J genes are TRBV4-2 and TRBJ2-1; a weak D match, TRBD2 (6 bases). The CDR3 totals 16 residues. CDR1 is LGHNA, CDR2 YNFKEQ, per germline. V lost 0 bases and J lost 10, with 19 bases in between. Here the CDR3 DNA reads TGTGCCAGCAGCCAAGAGGCGGGACTGGGCCTTTGGGAGCAGTTCTTC. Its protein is CASSQEAGLGLWEQFF.

CDR3 nucleotides: TGTGCCAGCAGCTCAAGCACTATAACAGGTTCCTACGAGCAGTACGTC. Translating gives CASSSSTITGSYEQYV. The genes are TRBV7-8 and TRBJ2-7; possibly TRBD1 for D (5 bases). Per the germline V gene, CDR1 is SGHVS and CDR2 is FQNEAQ. Trimming took off 4 bases at V and 1 base at J, with 17 bases between the two ends. The CDR3 runs 16 residues.

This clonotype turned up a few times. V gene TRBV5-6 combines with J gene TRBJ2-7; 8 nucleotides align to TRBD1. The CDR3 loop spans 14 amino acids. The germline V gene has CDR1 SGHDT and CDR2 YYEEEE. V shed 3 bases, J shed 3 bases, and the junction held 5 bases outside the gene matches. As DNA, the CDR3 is TGTGCCAGCAGCTCGGCGGGACAGGTCTACGAGCAGTACTTC. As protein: CASSSAGQVYEQYF.

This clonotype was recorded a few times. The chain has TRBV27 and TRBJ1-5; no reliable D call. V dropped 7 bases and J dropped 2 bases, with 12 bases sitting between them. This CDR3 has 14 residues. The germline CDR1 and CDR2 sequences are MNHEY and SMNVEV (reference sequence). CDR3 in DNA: TGTGCCAGCACGGCGCAAAAAGGCAATCAGCCCCAGCATTTT. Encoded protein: CASTAQKGNQPQHF.